Listed below are T cell receptor beta chains from one sample, sequenced in a study of CD8 T cells in ankylosing spondylitis. TCRdb processed the 5' RACE reads anew with MiXCR; each CDR3 protein has one entry. In the table there are some 220,000 distinct CDR3 sequences, approximately 7.3% of which are singletons. The sample was blood, either unsorted or a sorted T cell fraction (not recorded which). These receptors were taken from a male donor with ankylosing spondylitis. Both conserved end residues are part of each CDR3. Fields, in order: J gene, clone size, V gene, D gene, CDR3 protein, CDR3 DNA. The D gene is left open where the match is weak. Expanded clones are given a class, and other clones once, few, many or no size at all.

J gene: TRBJ1-5
clone size: many
V gene: TRBV7-9
D gene: .
CDR3 protein: CASSLEGGQPQHF
CDR3 DNA: TGTGCCAGCAGCTTAGAGGGGGGTCAGCCCCAGCATTTT

J gene: TRBJ1-1
clone size: many
V gene: TRBV5-1
D gene: .
CDR3 protein: CASSVRAGNTEAFF
CDR3 DNA: TGCGCCAGCAGCGTTAGGGCCGGGAACACTGAAGCTTTCTTT

J gene: TRBJ1-1
clone size: few
V gene: TRBV19
D gene: TRBD1
CDR3 protein: CASSNRGLNTEAFF
CDR3 DNA: TGTGCCAGTAGTAACAGGGGTTTGAACACTGAAGCTTTCTTT

J gene: TRBJ2-7
clone size: many
V gene: TRBV4-3
D gene: .
CDR3 protein: CASSVERRGTYEQYF
CDR3 DNA: TGCGCCAGCAGCGTAGAGAGGAGGGGGACCTACGAGCAGTACTTC

J gene: TRBJ2-3
clone size: many
V gene: TRBV5-1
D gene: TRBD2
CDR3 protein: CASSIPLAGVSSDTQYF
CDR3 DNA: TGCGCCAGCAGCATCCCGCTAGCGGGGGTTTCTTCAGATACGCAGTATTTT

J gene: TRBJ2-5
clone size: many
V gene: TRBV29-1
D gene: .
CDR3 protein: CSVPGISGTQYF
CDR3 DNA: TGCAGCGTGCCCGGGATATCTGGGACCCAGTACTTC

J gene: TRBJ2-2
clone size: many
V gene: TRBV19
D gene: .
CDR3 protein: CASSVYLLATGELFF
CDR3 DNA: TGTGCCAGTAGTGTGTACCTACTAGCTACCGGGGAGCTGTTTTTT

J gene: TRBJ2-7
clone size: .
V gene: TRBV30
D gene: TRBD2
CDR3 protein: CAWERGAGYEQYF
CDR3 DNA: TGTGCCTGGGAGCGGGGGGCCGGCTACGAGCAGTACTTC

J gene: TRBJ2-7
clone size: many
V gene: TRBV4-3
D gene: TRBD1
CDR3 protein: CASSQGTGFYEQYF
CDR3 DNA: TGCGCCAGCAGCCAGGGGACAGGGTTTTACGAGCAGTACTTC

J gene: TRBJ1-2
clone size: many
V gene: TRBV6-2/TRBV6-3
D gene: .
CDR3 protein: CASRGTGPVYGYTF
CDR3 DNA: TGTGCCAGCAGGGGAACAGGGCCAGTCTATGGCTACACCTTC

J gene: TRBJ1-2
clone size: .
V gene: TRBV11-3
D gene: .
CDR3 protein: CASSLARFPGKYGYTF
CDR3 DNA: TGTGCCAGCAGCTTAGCTCGGTTCCCGGGCAAATATGGCTACACCTTC

J gene: TRBJ2-2
clone size: many
V gene: TRBV5-1
D gene: TRBD1
CDR3 protein: CASSVDRVVAGELFF
CDR3 DNA: TGCGCCAGCAGCGTGGACAGGGTGGTGGCCGGGGAGCTGTTTTTT

J gene: TRBJ2-1
clone size: many
V gene: TRBV6-1
D gene: .
CDR3 protein: CATAATLSIYNEQFF
CDR3 DNA: TGTGCTACAGCGGCCACACTTTCTATCTACAATGAGCAGTTCTTC

J gene: TRBJ2-7
clone size: many
V gene: TRBV29-1
D gene: .
CDR3 protein: CSVVGTLSYEQYF
CDR3 DNA: TGCAGCGTTGTTGGAACCCTTTCCTACGAGCAGTACTTC

J gene: TRBJ1-1
clone size: many
V gene: TRBV29-1
D gene: .
CDR3 protein: CSANTEAFF
CDR3 DNA: TGCAGCGCGAACACTGAAGCTTTCTTT

J gene: TRBJ1-2
clone size: .
V gene: TRBV7-8
D gene: TRBD1
CDR3 protein: CASSFRTGPTYGYTF
CDR3 DNA: TGTGCCAGCAGCTTTAGGACAGGACCAACCTATGGCTACACCTTC

J gene: TRBJ1-5
clone size: many
V gene: TRBV27
D gene: .
CDR3 protein: CASSFGGPNQPQHF
CDR3 DNA: TGTGCCAGCAGTTTCGGGGGTCCCAATCAGCCCCAGCATTTT

J gene: TRBJ2-3
clone size: .
V gene: TRBV10-1
D gene: TRBD2
CDR3 protein: CASSGLFTDTQYF
CDR3 DNA: TGCGCCAGCTCGGGACTATTCACAGATACGCAGTATTTT

J gene: TRBJ2-7
clone size: many
V gene: TRBV9
D gene: .
CDR3 protein: CASSPGGRNYEQYF
CDR3 DNA: TGTGCCAGCAGCCCCGGGGGCAGGAACTACGAGCAGTACTTC

J gene: TRBJ2-1
clone size: many
V gene: TRBV4-3
D gene: .
CDR3 protein: CASSQKIGGTGPYNEQFF
CDR3 DNA: TGCGCCAGCAGCCAAAAGATCGGGGGGACAGGACCTTACAATGAGCAGTTCTTC

J gene: TRBJ2-1
clone size: few
V gene: TRBV20-1
D gene: .
CDR3 protein: CSARRGINYNEQFF
CDR3 DNA: TGCAGTGCTAGACGGGGCATAAACTACAATGAGCAGTTCTTC

J gene: TRBJ2-7
clone size: .
V gene: TRBV11-3
D gene: .
CDR3 protein: CASSSFGGNSYEQYF
CDR3 DNA: TGTGCCAGCAGCTCCTTCGGGGGCAACTCCTACGAGCAGTACTTC

J gene: TRBJ1-4
clone size: many
V gene: TRBV20-1
D gene: .
CDR3 protein: CSARDRGIANEKLFF
CDR3 DNA: TGCAGTGCTAGAGATCGCGGGATTGCTAATGAAAAACTGTTTTTT

J gene: TRBJ1-5
clone size: many
V gene: TRBV20-1
D gene: .
CDR3 protein: CSAMSFHF
CDR3 DNA: TGCAGTGCTATGTCCTTTCATTTT

J gene: TRBJ2-1
clone size: .
V gene: TRBV5-5
D gene: TRBD2
CDR3 protein: CASSSWGDGLAEQFF
CDR3 DNA: TGTGCCAGCAGCTCGTGGGGAGACGGACTAGCGGAGCAGTTCTTC

J gene: TRBJ2-7
clone size: once
V gene: TRBV7-9
D gene: .
CDR3 protein: CASSLIGGPGRYQYF
CDR3 DNA: TGTGCCAGCAGCTTAATCGGGGGCCCCGGCCGCTACCAGTACTTC

J gene: TRBJ2-1
clone size: .
V gene: TRBV7-9
D gene: .
CDR3 protein: CASSFTGPGPYNEQFF
CDR3 DNA: TGTGCCAGCAGCTTTACGGGCCCGGGCCCCTACAATGAGCAGTTCTTC

J gene: TRBJ2-3
clone size: many
V gene: TRBV7-8
D gene: .
CDR3 protein: CASSRPPDTATDTQYF
CDR3 DNA: TGTGCCAGCAGCCGACCCCCGGACACCGCCACAGATACGCAGTATTTT

J gene: TRBJ2-3
clone size: few
V gene: TRBV14
D gene: .
CDR3 protein: CASSQGAASTDTQYF
CDR3 DNA: TGTGCCAGCAGCCAAGGGGCCGCTAGCACAGATACGCAGTATTTT

J gene: TRBJ1-2
clone size: many
V gene: TRBV7-9
D gene: TRBD1
CDR3 protein: CASSLAGTGGLGYTF
CDR3 DNA: TGTGCCAGCAGCTTAGCCGGGACAGGGGGCCTGGGCTACACCTTC

J gene: TRBJ2-7
clone size: many
V gene: TRBV20-1
D gene: .
CDR3 protein: CSASQIALYSGAYEQYF
CDR3 DNA: TGCAGTGCTAGCCAGATAGCATTATACTCTGGGGCCTACGAGCAGTACTTC

J gene: TRBJ1-1
clone size: few
V gene: TRBV6-5
D gene: .
CDR3 protein: CASSYSDPNTEAFF
CDR3 DNA: TGTGCCAGCAGTTACTCAGACCCGAACACTGAAGCTTTCTTT

J gene: TRBJ2-7
clone size: many
V gene: TRBV7-9
D gene: .
CDR3 protein: CASSFGAYEQYF
CDR3 DNA: TGTGCCAGCAGCTTCGGCGCTTACGAGCAGTACTTC

J gene: TRBJ2-1
clone size: few
V gene: TRBV27
D gene: .
CDR3 protein: CASSVAGSYNEQFF
CDR3 DNA: TGTGCCAGCAGTGTCGCCGGATCGTACAATGAGCAGTTCTTC

J gene: TRBJ2-5
clone size: many
V gene: TRBV7-9
D gene: .
CDR3 protein: CASRLEETQYF
CDR3 DNA: TGTGCCAGCAGGTTAGAAGAGACCCAGTACTTC

J gene: TRBJ1-6
clone size: many
V gene: TRBV5-1
D gene: TRBD1
CDR3 protein: CASRWQGASSPLHF
CDR3 DNA: TGCGCCAGCAGATGGCAGGGGGCTAGTTCACCCCTCCACTTT

J gene: TRBJ2-6
clone size: .
V gene: TRBV5-6
D gene: .
CDR3 protein: CASFWGSGANVLTF
CDR3 DNA: TGTGCCAGCTTTTGGGGCTCTGGGGCCAACGTCCTGACTTTC

J gene: TRBJ2-7
clone size: few
V gene: TRBV20-1
D gene: TRBD2
CDR3 protein: CSALGDSLAGRPYEQYF
CDR3 DNA: TGCAGTGCTTTGGGAGATTCGCTAGCGGGGAGACCCTACGAGCAGTACTTC

J gene: TRBJ2-3
clone size: .
V gene: TRBV11-2
D gene: .
CDR3 protein: CASSQSLADTQYF
CDR3 DNA: TGTGCCAGCAGCCAGTCATTGGCAGATACGCAGTATTTT

J gene: TRBJ1-2
clone size: many
V gene: TRBV2
D gene: .
CDR3 protein: CASSEWLNYGYTF
CDR3 DNA: TGTGCCAGCAGTGAGTGGCTTAACTATGGCTACACCTTC

J gene: TRBJ2-7
clone size: .
V gene: TRBV6-6
D gene: .
CDR3 protein: CASSYDASYEQYF
CDR3 DNA: TGTGCCAGCAGTTACGACGCCTCCTACGAGCAGTACTTC

J gene: TRBJ1-2
clone size: many
V gene: TRBV28
D gene: .
CDR3 protein: CASSTLIDWVLNYGYTF
CDR3 DNA: TGTGCCAGCAGTACTTTAATTGACTGGGTCCTCAACTATGGCTACACCTTC

J gene: TRBJ2-3
clone size: few
V gene: TRBV7-9
D gene: TRBD1
CDR3 protein: CASSNRDRGSTDTQYF
CDR3 DNA: TGTGCCAGCAGTAACCGGGACAGGGGATCCACAGATACGCAGTATTTT

J gene: TRBJ1-1
clone size: many
V gene: TRBV12-3/TRBV12-4
D gene: .
CDR3 protein: CASLGGTEAFF
CDR3 DNA: TGTGCCAGCCTGGGGGGCACTGAAGCTTTCTTT

J gene: TRBJ2-7
clone size: many
V gene: TRBV2
D gene: TRBD1
CDR3 protein: CASRNPGQGDPYEQYF
CDR3 DNA: TGTGCCAGCAGAAACCCGGGACAGGGGGACCCCTACGAGCAGTACTTC

J gene: TRBJ1-2
clone size: many
V gene: TRBV7-9
D gene: .
CDR3 protein: CASSSTAPWGYTF
CDR3 DNA: TGTGCCAGCAGCTCGACAGCCCCCTGGGGTTACACCTTC

J gene: TRBJ1-2
clone size: many
V gene: TRBV27
D gene: .
CDR3 protein: CASAASGNGYTF
CDR3 DNA: TGTGCCAGCGCCGCATCAGGGAACGGCTACACCTTC

J gene: TRBJ2-7
clone size: few
V gene: TRBV20-1
D gene: TRBD2
CDR3 protein: CSARGLAGFSYEQYF
CDR3 DNA: TGCAGTGCACGGGGACTAGCGGGCTTCTCCTACGAGCAGTACTTC

J gene: TRBJ2-7
clone size: few
V gene: TRBV7-2
D gene: .
CDR3 protein: CASSLMDSSYEQYF
CDR3 DNA: TGTGCCAGCAGCTTAATGGACAGTTCCTACGAGCAGTACTTC